Listed below are T cell receptor beta chains from one sample, sequenced in a study of post-analysis software for immune sequencing data. TCRdb reanalysed the PCR reads using MiXCR and keeps one entry per CDR3 protein. The sample gives about 540,000 distinct CDR3 sequences, under 40% of which show up once; around 6.1% is in the top ten. Sample: blood. These TCRs come from a girl under 18 with multiple sclerosis. Both conserved end residues are part of each CDR3. D genes are given only for firm matches. The size field is filled for only some rows; it gives once, few, many or a size class.

V	size	D	J	DNA	CDR3
TRBV12-3/TRBV12-4	NA	TRBD1	TRBJ2-3	TGTGCCAGCAGTTTGAGGACGGGACAGAGAGCAGATACGCAGTATTTT	CASSLRTGQRADTQYF
TRBV6-5	NA	NA	TRBJ2-3	TGTGCCAGCAGTTACTCAGACAGTGATACGCAGTATTTT	CASSYSDSDTQYF
TRBV25-1	few	TRBD1	TRBJ2-3	TGTGCCAGCAGCCACCGGGACAGGGGCGGTGGAGATACGCAGTATTTT	CASSHRDRGGGDTQYF
TRBV4-1	NA	NA	TRBJ2-6	TGCGCCAGCAGAGGACTAAAACAGGCACCCAGCTCTGGGGCCAACGTCCGGACTTTC	CASRGLKQAPSSGANVRTF
TRBV29-1	NA	NA	TRBJ1-2	TGCAGCGTTGAAGATCTCCCTACGGGACACTATGGCTACACCTTC	CSVEDLPTGHYGYTF
TRBV14	NA	NA	TRBJ1-6	TGTGCCAGCAGCCAAGGGGTGGTCGATTCACCCCTCCACTTT	CASSQGVVDSPLHF
TRBV29-1	few	NA	TRBJ2-5	TGCAGCGTTGCCAGGGCAAGTGGCCAAGAGACCCAGTACTTC	CSVARASGQETQYF
TRBV5-1	NA	NA	TRBJ2-6	TGCGCCAGCAGCTTGGGGACAGGACTAGAAACTGGGGCCAACGTCCTGACTTTC	CASSLGTGLETGANVLTF
TRBV6-1	NA	TRBD2	TRBJ2-7	TGTGCCAGGTCTAGCGGGGTCAGCTACGAGCAGTACTTC	CARSSGVSYEQYF
TRBV5-5	few	NA	TRBJ2-1	TGTGCCAGCAGCCCGGAGGGACAGTTCCGCTACAATGAGCAGTTCTTC	CASSPEGQFRYNEQFF
TRBV15	NA	NA	TRBJ1-6	TGTGCCACCAGCAGAGACCGAAATAAGGGAGGGAGCTCCTATAATTCACCCCTCCACTTT	CATSRDRNKGGSSYNSPLHF
TRBV7-9	NA	NA	TRBJ1-2	TGTGCCAGCAGCTATCCGGGACGGTATGGCTACACCTTC	CASSYPGRYGYTF
TRBV15	NA	NA	TRBJ1-2	TGTGCCACCAGCAGAGATGCGGCAGGGTATGGCTACACCTTC	CATSRDAAGYGYTF
TRBV20-1	NA	TRBD1	TRBJ1-1	TGCAGTGCTAGGGGGACAGGGTCTGAAGCTTTCTTT	CSARGTGSEAFF
TRBV19	few	NA	TRBJ2-5	TGTGCCAGTAGTATAGATCAGTCTAGCCGAGGGGAGACCCAGTACTTC	CASSIDQSSRGETQYF
TRBV15	NA	NA	TRBJ2-5	TGTGCCACCAGCAGAGATCGGGCCTCCATAGCGGCCCAACAAGAGACCCAGTACTTC	CATSRDRASIAAQQETQYF
TRBV20-1	NA	NA	TRBJ2-5	TGCAGTGCTAGTCAACTAGGTCCCGACGAAGAGACCCAGTACTTC	CSASQLGPDEETQYF
TRBV5-1	NA	TRBD1	TRBJ1-1	TGCGCCAGCAGCCGGGGACAGGGGGGTCCGAACACTGAAGCTTTCTTT	CASSRGQGGPNTEAFF
TRBV2	NA	TRBD2	TRBJ2-1	TGTGCCAGCACCTTACTAGCGGGGGGCTCCTACAATGAGCAGTTCTTC	CASTLLAGGSYNEQFF
TRBV11-3	few	TRBD2	TRBJ2-1	TGTGCCAGCAGCTTAGACGGGGGGGCCGACAATGAGCAGTTCTTC	CASSLDGGADNEQFF
TRBV12-3/TRBV12-4	few	TRBD1	TRBJ1-5	TGTGCCAGCAGTTCGACGTTTAGACAGGGCAGGGTCGCGACCCAGCATTTT	CASSSTFRQGRVATQHF
TRBV5-4	few	TRBD1	TRBJ1-6	TGTGCCAGCAGCCTCAGGGGGTCCTATAATTCACCCCTCCACTTT	CASSLRGSYNSPLHF
TRBV11-2	few	TRBD2	TRBJ2-6	TGTGCCAGCAGCAGGCCCCGCAGCGGGGGCCCTGGGGCCAACGTCCTGACTTTC	CASSRPRSGGPGANVLTF
TRBV5-1	NA	NA	TRBJ1-5	TGCGCCAGCAGCTTGGAGGGGGGGGCTCAGCCCCAGCATTTT	CASSLEGGAQPQHF
TRBV3-1	once	TRBD2	TRBJ2-3	TGTGCCAGCAGCCACCGGACTAGCGGTTACACAGATACGCAGTATTTT	CASSHRTSGYTDTQYF
TRBV6-5	NA	NA	TRBJ2-7	TGTGCCAGCAGCGCCGCCGGCACCTACGAGCAGTACTTC	CASSAAGTYEQYF
TRBV7-9	NA	NA	TRBJ2-5	TGTGCCAGCAGCTTAGCGTCCCAGGGCCCCCAAAAGGGGTACTTC	CASSLASQGPQKGYF
TRBV18	few	NA	TRBJ1-2	TGTGCCAGCTCACCACCAGTACCATATGGCTACACCTTC	CASSPPVPYGYTF
TRBV4-2	few	NA	TRBJ1-2	TGTGCCAGCAGCCAAGTGCAGGGGATCGGCTATGGCTACACCTTC	CASSQVQGIGYGYTF
TRBV5-1	few	NA	TRBJ1-2	TGCGCCAGCTCCCCGGGGGGCCAGGGGTTCGATGGCTACACCTTC	CASSPGGQGFDGYTF
TRBV7-9	NA	NA	TRBJ2-3	TGTGCCAGCAGCGTACAGGGAGTTGCAGATACGCAGTATTTT	CASSVQGVADTQYF
TRBV10-3	NA	NA	TRBJ2-7	TGTGCCACCAGTGAAGTTGGTTTCGGGTCTACTTTATACGAGCAGTACTTC	CATSEVGFGSTLYEQYF
TRBV12-3/TRBV12-4	few	NA	TRBJ1-1	TGTGCCAGCAGTTTGGGTCTGGCTACTGAAGCTTTCTTT	CASSLGLATEAFF
TRBV12-3/TRBV12-4	NA	NA	TRBJ1-5	TGTGCCAGCAGGAACCCTGGACAGCTAAATCAGCCCCAGCATTTT	CASRNPGQLNQPQHF
TRBV7-9	NA	TRBD2	TRBJ2-4	TGTGCCAGCAGCCCCCCGGGACTAGAGGGTAACGAGCGGTACTTC	CASSPPGLEGNERYF
TRBV5-5	few	NA	TRBJ2-1	TGTGCCAGCAGCTCGGCTAGTAAATACAATGAGCAGTTCTTC	CASSSASKYNEQFF
TRBV19	NA	NA	TRBJ2-1	TGTGCCAGTAGTAGGAGGGCAGTGGTGACTGGGAATGAGCAGTTCTTC	CASSRRAVVTGNEQFF
TRBV7-9	once	TRBD2	TRBJ2-1	TGTGCCAGCAGCTTCCAGGGACTAGCCGGAGGTGGTGATGAGCAGTTCTTC	CASSFQGLAGGGDEQFF
TRBV18	few	NA	TRBJ2-7	TGTGCCAGCTCCTCGGGCGAGCAGTACTTC	CASSSGEQYF
TRBV2	few	NA	TRBJ2-5	TGTGCCAGCAGGGTAGACCAAGAGACCCAGTACTTC	CASRVDQETQYF